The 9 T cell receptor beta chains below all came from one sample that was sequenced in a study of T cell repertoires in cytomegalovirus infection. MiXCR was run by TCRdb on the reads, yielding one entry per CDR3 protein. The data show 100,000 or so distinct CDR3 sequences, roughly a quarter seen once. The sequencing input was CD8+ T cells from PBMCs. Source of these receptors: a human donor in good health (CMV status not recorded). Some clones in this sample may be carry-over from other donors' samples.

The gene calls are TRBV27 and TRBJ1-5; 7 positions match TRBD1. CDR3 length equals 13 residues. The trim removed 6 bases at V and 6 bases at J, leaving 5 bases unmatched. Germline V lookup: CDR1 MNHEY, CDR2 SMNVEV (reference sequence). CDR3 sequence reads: CASSDRARQPQHF. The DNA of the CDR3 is TGTGCCAGCAGCGACAGGGCTCGTCAGCCCCAGCATTTT.

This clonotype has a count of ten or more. The CDR3 DNA follows: TGTGCCAGCAGCGAACAGGGGATCAATCAGCCCCAGCATTTT. The encoded protein is CASSEQGINQPQHF. This chain joins TRBV12-3 or TRBV12-4 and TRBJ1-5, with 7 bases lining up with TRBD1. The CDR3 spans 14 residues. J gave up 3 bases and V 6 bases, and 5 bases lay outside the gene matches.

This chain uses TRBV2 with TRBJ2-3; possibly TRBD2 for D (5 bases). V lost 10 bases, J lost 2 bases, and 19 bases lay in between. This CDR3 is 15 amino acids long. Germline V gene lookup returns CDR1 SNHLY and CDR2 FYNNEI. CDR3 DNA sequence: TGTGCCATTCCCATGAGCGGATCCGACACAGATACGCAGTATTTT. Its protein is CAIPMSGSDTDTQYF.

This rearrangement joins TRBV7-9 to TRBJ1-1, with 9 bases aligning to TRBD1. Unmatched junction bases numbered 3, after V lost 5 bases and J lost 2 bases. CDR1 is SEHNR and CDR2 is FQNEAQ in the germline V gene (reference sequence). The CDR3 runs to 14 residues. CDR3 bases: TGTGCCAGCAGCATACAGGGGGCTAACACTGAAGCTTTCTTT. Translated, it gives CASSIQGANTEAFF.

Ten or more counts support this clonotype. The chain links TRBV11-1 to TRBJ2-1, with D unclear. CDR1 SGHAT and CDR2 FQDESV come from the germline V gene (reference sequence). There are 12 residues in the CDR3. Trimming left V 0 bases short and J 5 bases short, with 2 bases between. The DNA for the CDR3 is TGTGCCAGCAGCTTAGCCAACAATGAGCAGTTCTTC. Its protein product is CASSLANNEQFF.

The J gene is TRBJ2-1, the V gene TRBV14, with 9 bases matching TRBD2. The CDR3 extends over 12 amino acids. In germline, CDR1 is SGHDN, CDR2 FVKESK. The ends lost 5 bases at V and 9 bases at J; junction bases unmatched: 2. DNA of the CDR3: TGTGCCAGCAGCGAGCGGGGGGTTGAGCAGTTCTTC. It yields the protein CASSERGVEQFF.

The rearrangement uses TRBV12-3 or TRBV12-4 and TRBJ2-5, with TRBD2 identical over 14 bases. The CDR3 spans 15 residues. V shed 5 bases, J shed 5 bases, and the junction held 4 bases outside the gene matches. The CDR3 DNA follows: TGTGCCAGCAGTCTGGGACTAGCGGGGGAGGAGACCCAGTACTTC. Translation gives CASSLGLAGEETQYF.

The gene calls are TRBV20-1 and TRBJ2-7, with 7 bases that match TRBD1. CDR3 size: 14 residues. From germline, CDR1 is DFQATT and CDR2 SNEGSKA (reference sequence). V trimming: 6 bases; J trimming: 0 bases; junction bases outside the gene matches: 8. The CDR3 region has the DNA TGCAGTGCCCTCGGACAGGATGTCTCCTACGAGCAGTACTTC. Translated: CSALGQDVSYEQYF.

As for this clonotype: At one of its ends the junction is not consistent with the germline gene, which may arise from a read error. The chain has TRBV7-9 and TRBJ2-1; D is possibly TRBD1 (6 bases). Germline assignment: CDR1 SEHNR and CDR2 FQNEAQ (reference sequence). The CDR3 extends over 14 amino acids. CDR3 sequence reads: CASSLEDSYNEQLF. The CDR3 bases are TGTGCCAGCAGCTTAGAGGACAGCTACAATGAGCAGTTATTC.